Listed below are T cell receptor beta chains from one sample, sequenced in a study of neurological immune-mediated disorders. MiXCR, run by TCRdb on the 5' RACE reads, gives a single entry per CDR3 protein. The sample lists about 120,000 distinct CDR3 sequences, more than 2.5% occurring once. Sample: PBMCs. The source of these receptors is a young woman with multiple sclerosis. CDR3s include the opening cysteine and the closing phenylalanine or tryptophan. The D gene is left open where the match is weak. Clone size is stated in some rows and not others, as once, few, many or a class when expanded.

J: TRBJ1-4
V: TRBV5-1
size: many
D: NA
DNA: TGCGCCAGCAGCTTGGAGGGGCCGGTCGGGACGGCGGGCGAAAAACTGTTTTTT
CDR3: CASSLEGPVGTAGEKLFF

J: TRBJ2-7
V: TRBV20-1
size: many
D: NA
DNA: TGCAGTGCTAGAGGGGTTAACCTCAAGCCCTACGAGCAGTACTTC
CDR3: CSARGVNLKPYEQYF

J: TRBJ2-1
V: TRBV20-1
size: NA
D: TRBD2
DNA: TGCAGTGCTACCCCGGGACTAGGCGTCAGGGAGCAGTTCTTC
CDR3: CSATPGLGVREQFF

J: TRBJ2-1
V: TRBV7-9
size: many
D: NA
DNA: TGTGCCAGCAGTGGATTATACGATGAGCAGTTCTTC
CDR3: CASSGLYDEQFF

J: TRBJ2-1
V: TRBV7-2
size: few
D: NA
DNA: TGTGCCAGCAGCTTATCCGCAGTCAACAATGAGCAGTTCTTC
CDR3: CASSLSAVNNEQFF

J: TRBJ2-1
V: TRBV20-1
size: many
D: TRBD2
DNA: TGCAGTGCTAGACGTCGCGGGGGCTACAATGAGCAGTTCTTC
CDR3: CSARRRGGYNEQFF

J: TRBJ1-6
V: TRBV20-1
size: NA
D: TRBD1
DNA: TGCAGTGCTCGAACCGGGACAGGGTATTCAACCCTCAACTTT
CDR3: CSARTGTGYSTLNF

J: TRBJ2-2
V: TRBV5-6
size: many
D: NA
DNA: TGTGCCAGCAGCTTGTCTACCGGGGAGCTGTTTTTT
CDR3: CASSLSTGELFF

J: TRBJ1-3
V: TRBV10-2
size: many
D: TRBD1
DNA: TGCGCCAGCAGGGAACAGGGGATCTACTCTGGAAACACCATATATTTT
CDR3: CASREQGIYSGNTIYF

J: TRBJ1-1
V: TRBV14
size: many
D: NA
DNA: TGTGCCAGCAGCCAACTTATGACAGCATTGAACACTGAAGCTTTCTTT
CDR3: CASSQLMTALNTEAFF

J: TRBJ2-3
V: TRBV10-3
size: many
D: NA
DNA: TGTGCCATCAGCTCAGGGAACACGCAGTATTTT
CDR3: CAISSGNTQYF

J: TRBJ2-7
V: TRBV6-5
size: many
D: TRBD2
DNA: TGTGCCAGCAGTTACTCCCCCGCTAGCGGGGCCTACGAGCAGTACTTC
CDR3: CASSYSPASGAYEQYF

J: TRBJ2-1
V: TRBV7-9
size: many
D: NA
DNA: TGTGCCAGCAGCCCGAGTCCCAATGAGCAGTTCTTC
CDR3: CASSPSPNEQFF

J: TRBJ1-2
V: TRBV15
size: many
D: TRBD1
DNA: TGTGCCACCAGCAGAGGGACAGGGGAGGTTGGCTACACCTTC
CDR3: CATSRGTGEVGYTF

J: TRBJ1-4
V: TRBV7-8
size: many
D: NA
DNA: TGTGCCAGCAGCCTCATGGGTACAGTTAATGAAAAACTGTTTTTT
CDR3: CASSLMGTVNEKLFF

J: TRBJ2-2
V: TRBV20-1
size: many
D: TRBD1
DNA: TGCAGTGCTGGGACAGCGAACACCGGGGAGCTGTTTTTT
CDR3: CSAGTANTGELFF

J: TRBJ2-6
V: TRBV9
size: many
D: TRBD1
DNA: TGTGCCAGCAGCGTCCGGGACAGGGATCTCTGGGGGGCCAACGTCCTGACTTTC
CDR3: CASSVRDRDLWGANVLTF

J: TRBJ2-7
V: TRBV12-3/TRBV12-4
size: many
D: TRBD2
DNA: TGTGCCAGCAGTTTAGCGCTAGCGGGGTACGAGCAGTACTTC
CDR3: CASSLALAGYEQYF

J: TRBJ2-4
V: TRBV7-2
size: NA
D: NA
DNA: TGTGCCAGCGGCAGGGACGAGGGGATTCAGTACTTC
CDR3: CASGRDEGIQYF

J: TRBJ2-3
V: TRBV7-2
size: NA
D: TRBD2
DNA: TGTGCCAACAACCGACTAGCGGGAGCAGATACGCAGTATTTT
CDR3: CANNRLAGADTQYF

J: TRBJ2-2
V: TRBV5-5
size: many
D: NA
DNA: TGTGCCAGCAGCCCGAGTACGAACACCGGGGAGCTGTTTTTT
CDR3: CASSPSTNTGELFF

J: TRBJ1-1
V: TRBV20-1
size: many
D: NA
DNA: TGCAGTGGATTTGGGGGAGGTCCGCTGAACACTGAAGCTTTCTTT
CDR3: CSGFGGGPLNTEAFF

J: TRBJ2-3
V: TRBV4-3
size: many
D: NA
DNA: TGCGCCAGCAGCCAAGAAGGGAAAGGGACAGATACGCAGTATTTT
CDR3: CASSQEGKGTDTQYF

J: TRBJ2-3
V: TRBV29-1
size: many
D: NA
DNA: TGCAGCGTTGGACTCCCCAGCGCAGATACGCAGTATTTT
CDR3: CSVGLPSADTQYF

J: TRBJ1-1
V: TRBV7-2
size: many
D: NA
DNA: TGTGCCAGCAGCTCTAATTTACAGGGTTTTCTGAACACTGAAGCTTTCTTT
CDR3: CASSSNLQGFLNTEAFF

J: TRBJ1-5
V: TRBV27
size: many
D: NA
DNA: TGTGCCAGCAGTTTAAACGGTCAGCCCCAGCATTTT
CDR3: CASSLNGQPQHF